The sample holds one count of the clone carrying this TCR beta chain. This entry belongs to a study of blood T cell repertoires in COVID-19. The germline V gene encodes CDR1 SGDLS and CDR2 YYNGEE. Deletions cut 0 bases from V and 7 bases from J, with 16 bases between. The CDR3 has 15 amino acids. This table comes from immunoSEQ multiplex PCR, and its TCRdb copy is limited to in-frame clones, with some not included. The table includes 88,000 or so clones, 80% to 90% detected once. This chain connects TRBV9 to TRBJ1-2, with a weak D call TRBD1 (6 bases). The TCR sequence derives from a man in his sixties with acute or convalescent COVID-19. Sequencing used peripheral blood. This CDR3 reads CASSVAHRATRGYTF. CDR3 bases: TGTGCCAGCAGCGTAGCTCACAGGGCCACCCGTGGCTACACCTTC.